This TCR beta chain stems from a study of shared clonotypes between healthy human individuals (dated by TCRdb to the early 2020s). Notes on the research overall: Two women and a few men aged 18 to 49 years were included in the cohort. Blood TCR repertoires of five healthy adults were deeply sequenced to estimate repertoire size and the extent of clonotype sharing between individuals. To increase sequencing depth and limit assay-specific biases, TCR repertoire library preparation and sequencing were carried out by different laboratories using diverse techniques. Leukapheresis yielded between about 0.9 and 8.9 billion PBMCs per donor.

Overall results and qualifications from the work: The small number of donors limited the genetic and exposure-history diversity represented. Pairwise subsampling led to the expectation that sequencing depth would affect the degree of clonotype sharing among donors. Sampling was restricted to blood, and TCR repertoires in tissue are likely to differ from TCR repertoires in blood.

Using the deep immunoSEQ assay, TCR CDR3 regions were amplified from genomic DNA by multiplex PCR. For each cell subset, the extracted genomic DNA was distributed evenly across all wells of several immunoSEQ 96-well plates, and each plate served as one replicate. For unsorted PBMC, each replicate PCR was loaded with roughly 330 ng genomic DNA, equivalent to tens of thousands of T cell genomes. Ten immunoSEQ deep assay plates were used to sequence unsorted PBMC genomic DNA. Purified libraries were measured with a Qubit 3.0 fluorometer, size-checked on a Bioanalyzer 2100, and measured again with the KAPA Library Quantification kit. Every immunoSEQ 96-well plate was sequenced on a separate single-read 150-cycle Illumina NextSeq 550 flow cell. The original pipeline was this. Because only junctional sequences without quality scores were contained in the immunoSEQ output, filtering matching that applied to full-length reads could not be performed. To assign V/J genes and CDR3, sequences were annotated against IMGT germline references using PyIR, a Python wrapper for IgBLAST v1.9. Reads were filtered out if the reads had weak V/J assignments (E-value above 1e-6), no CDR3, stop codons, out-of-frame junctions, or ambiguous translated residues. V3J clonotypes were defined as sequences sharing the same inferred V gene, J gene, and CDR3 amino acid sequence. Percentage overlap between repertoires was calculated by dividing the number of shared unique clonotypes by the size of the smaller repertoire. RTK rarefaction, the Chao1 estimator, and Recon v2.1 estimates of unobserved clonotypes were used to assess repertoire richness. TCRdb mirrors the immuneACCESS table, restricted to in-frame sequences. Some clones are absent from its copies; in checked studies, under half trace to an unresolved V gene, and the reason for the others is unknown. V, J and clone size are taken as reported in that table, and D and trimming were inferred from the DNA itself. Recorded for this sample are approximately 510,000 clones; 79% of them occurred a single time. The top ten clonotypes cover 10% to 15% of the sample.

V trim: 5 bases; J trim: 3 bases; unmatched bases: 6. The CDR3 goes from the cysteine to the phenylalanine over 14 residues. Just CDR3 DNA is preserved here, 42 bases in frame from base 1. Per the germline V gene, MGHRA is the CDR1 and YSYEKL is the CDR2. Donors were healthy HIV-negative adults with no recently reported acute infections or vaccinations. Only Caucasian adults living in Nashville, Tennessee, USA were represented among the donors. For unsorted samples, 100 million or so PBMCs were counted, and genomic DNA was extracted using the QIAamp DNA Blood Mini kit. Blood was obtained by leukapheresis, after which PBMCs were separated by Ficoll-Histopaque density gradient centrifugation and cryopreserved in liquid nitrogen vapor phase. On this clone: The specificity of this receptor is unknown. No much larger clone exists at a distance of one base, and base qualities are not known.

Source material: PBMCs. The chain uses TRBV4-1 and TRBJ2-7; 8 junctional bases match TRBD1. This receptor was identified in a woman aged 40 to 55 in good health. Some clones in this sample may be carry-over from other donors' samples. The CDR3 protein sequence reads: CASSFRGLVYEQYF. DNA sequence: TGCGCCAGCAGCTTCAGGGGGCTCGTCTACGAGCAGTACTTC.